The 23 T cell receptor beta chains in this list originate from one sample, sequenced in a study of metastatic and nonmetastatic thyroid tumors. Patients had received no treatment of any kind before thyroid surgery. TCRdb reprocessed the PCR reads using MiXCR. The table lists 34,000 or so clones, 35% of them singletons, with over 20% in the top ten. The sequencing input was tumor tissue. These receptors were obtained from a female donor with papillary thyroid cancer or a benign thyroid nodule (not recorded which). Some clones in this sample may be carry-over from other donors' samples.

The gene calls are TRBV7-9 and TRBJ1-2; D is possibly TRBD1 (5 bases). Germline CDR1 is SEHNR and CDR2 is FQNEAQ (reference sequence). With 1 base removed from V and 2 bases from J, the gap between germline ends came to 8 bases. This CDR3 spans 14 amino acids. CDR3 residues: CASSLGGGNYGYTF. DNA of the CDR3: TGTGCCAGCAGCTTAGGGGGGGGAAACTATGGCTACACCTTC.

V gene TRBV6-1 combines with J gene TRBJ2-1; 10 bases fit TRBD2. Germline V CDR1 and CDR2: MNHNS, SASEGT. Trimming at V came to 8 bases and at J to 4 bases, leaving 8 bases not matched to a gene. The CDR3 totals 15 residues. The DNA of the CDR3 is TGTGCCAGCGCACCCGGGACTAGCGTGTACAATGAGCAGTTCTTC. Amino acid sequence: CASAPGTSVYNEQFF.

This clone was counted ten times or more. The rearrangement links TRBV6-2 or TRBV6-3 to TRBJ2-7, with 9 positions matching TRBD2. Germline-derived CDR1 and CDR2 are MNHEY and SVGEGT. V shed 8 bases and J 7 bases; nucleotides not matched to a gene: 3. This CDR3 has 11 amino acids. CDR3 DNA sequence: TGTGCCAGCTATAGCGGGAGTGAGCAGTACTTC. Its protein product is CASYSGSEQYF.

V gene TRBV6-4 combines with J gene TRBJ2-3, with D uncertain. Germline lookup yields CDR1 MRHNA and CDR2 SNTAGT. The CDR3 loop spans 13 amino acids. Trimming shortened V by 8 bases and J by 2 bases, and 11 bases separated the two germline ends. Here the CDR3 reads CASGNMDTDTQYF. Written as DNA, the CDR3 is TGTGCCAGCGGAAACATGGACACAGATACGCAGTATTTT.

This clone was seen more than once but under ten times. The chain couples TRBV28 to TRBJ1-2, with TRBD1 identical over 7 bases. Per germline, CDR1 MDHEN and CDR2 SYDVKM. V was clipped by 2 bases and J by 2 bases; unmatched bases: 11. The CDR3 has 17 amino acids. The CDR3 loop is CASSLGRTGQINYGYTF. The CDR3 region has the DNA TGTGCCAGCAGTTTAGGACGGACAGGCCAGATAAACTATGGCTACACCTTC.

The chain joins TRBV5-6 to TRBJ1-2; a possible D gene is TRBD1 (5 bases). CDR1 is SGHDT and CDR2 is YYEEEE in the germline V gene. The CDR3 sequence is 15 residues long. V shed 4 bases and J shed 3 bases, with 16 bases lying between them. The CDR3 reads CASSPGGEGYYGYTF. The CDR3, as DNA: TGTGCCAGCAGCCCCGGGGGGGAGGGTTACTATGGCTACACCTTC.

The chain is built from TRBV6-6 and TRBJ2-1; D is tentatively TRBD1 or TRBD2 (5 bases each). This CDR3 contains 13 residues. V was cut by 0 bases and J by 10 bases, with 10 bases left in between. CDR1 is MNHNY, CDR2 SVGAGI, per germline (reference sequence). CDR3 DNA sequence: TGTGCCAGCAGTTACTCTGGGACCAAAGAGCAGTTCTTC. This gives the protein CASSYSGTKEQFF.

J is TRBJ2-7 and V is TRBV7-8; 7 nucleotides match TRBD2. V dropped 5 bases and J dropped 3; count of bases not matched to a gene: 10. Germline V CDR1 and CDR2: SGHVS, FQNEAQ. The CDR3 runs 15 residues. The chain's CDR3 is CASSREGGSGYEQYF. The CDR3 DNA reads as TGTGCCAGCAGCCGCGAGGGCGGGAGTGGCTACGAGCAGTACTTC.

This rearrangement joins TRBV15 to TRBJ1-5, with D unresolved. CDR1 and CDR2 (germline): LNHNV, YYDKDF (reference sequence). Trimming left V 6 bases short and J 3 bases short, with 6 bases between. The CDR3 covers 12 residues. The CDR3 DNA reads TGTGCCACCAGTGAAGTCAATCAGCCCCAGCATTTT. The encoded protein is CATSEVNQPQHF.

CDR3 amino acids: CASSCAGTGAYNEQFF. The CDR3 DNA follows: TGTGCCAGCAGCTGTGCCGGGACAGGGGCTTACAATGAGCAGTTCTTC. The chain uses TRBV13 and TRBJ2-1; 10 bases align to TRBD1. The V segment lost 4 bases and the J segment 4 bases; nucleotides outside the gene matches: 7. This CDR3 region has 16 residues. Germline assignment: CDR1 PRHDT and CDR2 FYEKMQ (reference sequence).

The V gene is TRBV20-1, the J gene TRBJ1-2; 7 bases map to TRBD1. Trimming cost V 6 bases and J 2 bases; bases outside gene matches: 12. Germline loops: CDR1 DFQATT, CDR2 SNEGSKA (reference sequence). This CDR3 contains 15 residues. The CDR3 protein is CSAHVLGGLNYGYTF. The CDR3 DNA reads TGCAGTGCACATGTATTAGGGGGCTTAAACTATGGCTACACCTTC.

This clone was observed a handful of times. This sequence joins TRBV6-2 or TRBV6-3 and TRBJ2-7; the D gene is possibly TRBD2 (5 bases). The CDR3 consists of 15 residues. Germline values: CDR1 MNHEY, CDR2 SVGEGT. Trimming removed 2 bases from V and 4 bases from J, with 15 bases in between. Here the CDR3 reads CASSYSSLGGYEQYF. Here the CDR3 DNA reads TGTGCCAGCAGTTACAGTTCCCTGGGCGGGTACGAGCAGTACTTC.

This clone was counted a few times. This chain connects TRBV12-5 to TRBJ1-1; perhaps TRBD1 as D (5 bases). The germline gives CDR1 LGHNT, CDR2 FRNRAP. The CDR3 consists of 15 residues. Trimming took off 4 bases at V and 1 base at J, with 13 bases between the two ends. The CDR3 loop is CASGSGPPGNTEAFF. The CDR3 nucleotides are TGTGCTAGTGGTTCGGGACCCCCCGGGAACACTGAAGCTTTCTTT.

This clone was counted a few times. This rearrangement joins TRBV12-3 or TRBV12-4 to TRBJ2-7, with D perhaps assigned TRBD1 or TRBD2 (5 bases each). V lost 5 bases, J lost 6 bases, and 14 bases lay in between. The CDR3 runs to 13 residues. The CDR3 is CASSPYRGFEQYF. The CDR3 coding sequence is TGTGCCAGCAGTCCTTACCGGGGCTTCGAGCAGTACTTC.

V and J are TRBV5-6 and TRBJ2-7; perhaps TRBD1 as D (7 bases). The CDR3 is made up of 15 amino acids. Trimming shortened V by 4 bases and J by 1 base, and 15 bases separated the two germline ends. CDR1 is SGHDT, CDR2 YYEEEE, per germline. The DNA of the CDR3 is TGTGCCAGCAGCGGAGGGACAGATTTATCCTACGAGCAGTACTTC. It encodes CASSGGTDLSYEQYF.

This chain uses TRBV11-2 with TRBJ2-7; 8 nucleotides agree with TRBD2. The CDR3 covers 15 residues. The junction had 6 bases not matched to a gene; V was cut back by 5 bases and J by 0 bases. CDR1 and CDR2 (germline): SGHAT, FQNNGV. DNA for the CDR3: TGTGCCAGCAGCGTTAGGGGGACTAGCTCCTACGAGCAGTACTTC. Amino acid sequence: CASSVRGTSSYEQYF.

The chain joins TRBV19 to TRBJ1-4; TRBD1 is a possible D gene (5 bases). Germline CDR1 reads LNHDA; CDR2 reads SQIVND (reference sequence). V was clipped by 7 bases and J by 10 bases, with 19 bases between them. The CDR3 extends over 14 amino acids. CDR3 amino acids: CASTERGQGGKLFF. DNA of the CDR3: TGTGCCAGTACGGAACGGGGCCAGGGAGGAAAACTGTTTTTT. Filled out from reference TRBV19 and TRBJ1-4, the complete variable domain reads DGGITQSPKYLFRKEGQNVTLSCEQNLNHDAMYWYRQDPGQGLRLIYYSQIVNDFQKGDIAEGYSVSREKKESFPLTVTSAQKNPTAFYLCASTERGQGGKLFFGSGTQLSVL.

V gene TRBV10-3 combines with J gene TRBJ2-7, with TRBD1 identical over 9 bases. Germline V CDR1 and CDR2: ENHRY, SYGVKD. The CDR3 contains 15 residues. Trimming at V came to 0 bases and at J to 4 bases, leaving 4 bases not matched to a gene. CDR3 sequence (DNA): TGTGCCATCAGTGAGTCCGGACAGGGGTCTTACGAGCAGTACTTC. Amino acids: CAISESGQGSYEQYF.

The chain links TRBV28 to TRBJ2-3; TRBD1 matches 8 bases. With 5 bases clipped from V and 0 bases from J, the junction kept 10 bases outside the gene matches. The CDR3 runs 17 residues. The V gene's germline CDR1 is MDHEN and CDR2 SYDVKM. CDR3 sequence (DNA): TGTGCCAGCAGTCCCTGGGGAGACAGGGGAAGCACAGATACGCAGTATTTT. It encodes CASSPWGDRGSTDTQYF.

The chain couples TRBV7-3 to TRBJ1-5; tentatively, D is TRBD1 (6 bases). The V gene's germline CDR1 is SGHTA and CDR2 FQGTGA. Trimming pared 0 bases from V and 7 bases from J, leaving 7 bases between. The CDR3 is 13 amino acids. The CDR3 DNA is TGTGCCAGCAGCTTAACGCAGGGGCAGCCCCAGCATTTT. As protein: CASSLTQGQPQHF.

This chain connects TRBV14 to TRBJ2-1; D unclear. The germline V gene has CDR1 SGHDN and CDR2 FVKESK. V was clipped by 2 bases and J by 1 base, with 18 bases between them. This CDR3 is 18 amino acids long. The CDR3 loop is CASSQSRGAHLSYNEQFF. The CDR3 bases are TGTGCCAGCAGCCAAAGTCGTGGCGCCCACTTGTCCTACAATGAGCAGTTCTTC.

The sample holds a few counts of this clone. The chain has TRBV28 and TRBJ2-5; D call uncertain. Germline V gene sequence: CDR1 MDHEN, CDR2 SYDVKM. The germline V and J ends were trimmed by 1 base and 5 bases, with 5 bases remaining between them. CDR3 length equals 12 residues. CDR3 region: CASSLYGETQYF. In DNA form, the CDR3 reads TGTGCCAGCAGTTTATATGGGGAGACCCAGTACTTC. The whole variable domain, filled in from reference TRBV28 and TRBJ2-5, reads DVKVTQSSRYLVKRTGEKVFLECVQDMDHENMFWYRQDPGLGLRLIYFSYDVKMKEKGDIPEGYSVSREKKERFSLILESASTNQTSMYLCASSLYGETQYFGPGTRLLVL.

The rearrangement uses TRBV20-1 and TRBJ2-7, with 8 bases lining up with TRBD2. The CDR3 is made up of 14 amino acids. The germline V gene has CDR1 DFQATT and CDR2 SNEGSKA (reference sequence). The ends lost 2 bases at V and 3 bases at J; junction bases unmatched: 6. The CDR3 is CSARIGTRFYEQYF. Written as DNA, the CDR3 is TGCAGTGCTAGAATCGGGACTAGATTCTACGAGCAGTACTTC.